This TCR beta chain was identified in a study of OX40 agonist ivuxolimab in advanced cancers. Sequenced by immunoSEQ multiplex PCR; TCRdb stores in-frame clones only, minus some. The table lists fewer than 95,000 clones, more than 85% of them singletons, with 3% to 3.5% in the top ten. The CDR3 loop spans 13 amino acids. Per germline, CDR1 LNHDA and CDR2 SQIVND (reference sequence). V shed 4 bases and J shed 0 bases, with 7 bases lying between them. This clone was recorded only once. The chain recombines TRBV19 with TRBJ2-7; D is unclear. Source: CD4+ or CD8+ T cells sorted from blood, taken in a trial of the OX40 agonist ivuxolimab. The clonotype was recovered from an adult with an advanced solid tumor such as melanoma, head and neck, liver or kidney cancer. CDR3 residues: CASSKANSYEQYF. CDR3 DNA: TGTGCCAGTAGTAAGGCGAACTCCTACGAGCAGTACTTC. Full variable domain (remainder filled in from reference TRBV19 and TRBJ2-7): DGGITQSPKYLFRKEGQNVTLSCEQNLNHDAMYWYRQDPGQGLRLIYYSQIVNDFQKGDIAEGYSVSREKKESFPLTVTSAQKNPTAFYLCASSKANSYEQYFGPGTRLTVT.